This T cell receptor beta chain was found in a study of shared clonotypes between healthy human individuals. Study-level points and caveats: Several donors held around 5% of naive CD4 clonotypes in common.

Remarks on this clone: Antigen unknown.

CDR3 length: 15 residues. CDR1 is SEHNR, CDR2 FQNEAQ, per germline (reference sequence). The V end was cut by 1 base, the J end by 4 bases, with 13 bases between. Sequencing was at deep level. Method: immunoSEQ multiplex PCR; TCRdb's copy keeps in-frame clones and lacks some. The sample yields 2 million to 3 million clones, 90% to 95% seen once. Sequencing input: naive CD4+ T cells from PBMCs. Subset defined: CD45RA+ positively selected. The sequence was collected from a man between 18 and 35 years old in good health. Some clones in this sample may be carry-over from other donors' samples. The chain combines TRBV7-9 with TRBJ1-1; D is unclear. The CDR3 sequence: CASSLGGNRPTEAFF. The DNA for the CDR3 is TGTGCCAGCAGCTTAGGAGGGAACCGGCCCACTGAAGCTTTCTTT. Drawing the rest from reference TRBV7-9 and TRBJ1-1, the complete variable domain is DTGVSQNPRHKITKRGQNVTFRCDPISEHNRLYWYRQTLGQGPEFLTYFQNEAQLEKSRLLSDRFSAERPKGSFSTLEIQRTEQGDSAMYLCASSLGGNRPTEAFFGQGTRLTVV.